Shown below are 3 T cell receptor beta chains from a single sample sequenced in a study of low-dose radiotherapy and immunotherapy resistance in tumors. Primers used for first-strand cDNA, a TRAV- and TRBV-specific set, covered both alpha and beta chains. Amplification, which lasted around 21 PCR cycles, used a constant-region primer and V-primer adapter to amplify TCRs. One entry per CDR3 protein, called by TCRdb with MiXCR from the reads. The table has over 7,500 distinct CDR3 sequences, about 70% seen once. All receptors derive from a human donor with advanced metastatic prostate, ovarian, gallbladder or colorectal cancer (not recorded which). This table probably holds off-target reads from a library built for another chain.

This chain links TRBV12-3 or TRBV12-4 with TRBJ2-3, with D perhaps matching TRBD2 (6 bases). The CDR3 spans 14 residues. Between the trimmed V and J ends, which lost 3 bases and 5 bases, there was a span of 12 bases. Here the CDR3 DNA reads TGTGCCAGCAGTTTCGCGGGGAGTCAAGATACGCAGTATTTT. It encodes CASSFAGSQDTQYF.

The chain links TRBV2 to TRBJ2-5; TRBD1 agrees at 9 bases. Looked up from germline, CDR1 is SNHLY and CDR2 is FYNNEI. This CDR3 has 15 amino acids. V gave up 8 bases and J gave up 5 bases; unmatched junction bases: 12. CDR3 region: CASPKDRGRRETQYF. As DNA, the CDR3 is TGTGCCAGCCCTAAGGACAGGGGCAGAAGGGAGACCCAGTACTTC.

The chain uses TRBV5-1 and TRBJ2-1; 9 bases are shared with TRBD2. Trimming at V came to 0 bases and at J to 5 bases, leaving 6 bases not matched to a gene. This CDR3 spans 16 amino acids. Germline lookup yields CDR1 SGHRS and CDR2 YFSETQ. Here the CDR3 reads CASSLAPLAGNNEQFF. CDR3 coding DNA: TGCGCCAGCAGCTTGGCTCCCCTAGCGGGGAACAATGAGCAGTTCTTC.